Below, one T cell receptor beta chain is given with its context. Assay: immunoSEQ multiplex PCR; the TCRdb copy retains only in-frame clones and omits some. The sample lists 150,000 to 180,000 clones, about 81% occurring once. Trimming shortened V by 4 bases and J by 0 bases, and 10 bases separated the two germline ends. This CDR3 is 15 amino acids long. Looked up from germline, CDR1 is SGHRS and CDR2 is YFSETQ. The sample originates from a study of blood T cell repertoires in COVID-19. Study context: Acute and convalescent COVID-19 samples came from the United States, Italy and Spain.

Two consecutive negative NP/OP PCR tests, clearance, or resolved symptoms defined Cohort 3 recovery. The clonotype comes from a man aged 50 or older who had recovered from COVID-19. This sequence joins TRBV5-1 and TRBJ2-2; D possibly corresponds to TRBD1 (5 bases). The sequencing input was PBMCs or T cells enriched from blood (not recorded which). CDR3 bases: TGCGCCAGCAGCCCGGCGACAGCGAACACCGGGGAGCTGTTTTTT. Translation: CASSPATANTGELFF.